Each of the 7 T cell receptor beta chains below was sequenced from the same sample in a study of blood T cell repertoires in COVID-19. Only in-frame clones appear in the TCRdb table, and some are missing; sequencing was by immunoSEQ multiplex PCR. The data contain approximately 300,000 clones, roughly 88% of them seen just once; the ten biggest clones take up 3.5% to 5.5%. The sample consisted of PBMCs or T cells enriched from blood (not recorded which). The receptors here all came from a woman in her 30s who had recovered from COVID-19.

The chain links TRBV5-5 to TRBJ1-4; D is uncertain. Trimming took 3 bases from V and 5 from J, leaving 14 bases between them. Germline CDR1 and CDR2: SGHKS and YYEKEE (reference sequence). The CDR3 length is 15 residues. CDR3 in amino acids: CASSSMGRVNEKLFF. Written as DNA, the CDR3 is TGTGCCAGCAGCTCTATGGGGAGGGTGAATGAAAAACTGTTTTTT.

This chain uses TRBV3-1 (or the pseudogene TRBV3-2) with TRBJ2-1; TRBD2 aligns across 7 bases. The length of the CDR3 is 19 residues. With 3 bases clipped from V and 5 bases from J, the junction kept 19 bases outside the gene matches. From germline, CDR1 is LGHDT and CDR2 YNNKEL (reference sequence). CDR3 coding DNA: TGTGCCAGCAGCCACCGCCTCCGAACTAGCGTGAAACGTAACAATGAGCAGTTCTTC. As protein: CASSHRLRTSVKRNNEQFF.

This chain uses TRBV29-1 with TRBJ1-1, with a weak D call TRBD1 (6 bases). The CDR3 extends over 17 amino acids. V dropped 4 bases and J dropped 2 bases, with 23 bases sitting between them. CDR1 and CDR2 from the germline V gene are SQVTM and ANQGSEA. CDR3 region: CSVGLLREGGPNTEAFF. The CDR3 DNA follows: TGCAGCGTTGGATTACTTCGAGAGGGGGGGCCAAACACTGAAGCTTTCTTT.

The chain combines TRBV10-2 with TRBJ1-5; 9 bases line up with TRBD1. This CDR3 region has 13 residues. Germline CDR1 is WSHSY and CDR2 is SAAADI. V lost 6 bases to trimming and J lost 7 bases; unmatched junction nucleotides: 4. The DNA of the CDR3 is TGCGCCAGCAGACAGGGGGCTGGACAGCCCCAGCATTTT. Its translation: CASRQGAGQPQHF.

The chain employs TRBV6-5 and TRBJ1-3, with 7 bases that match TRBD1. The junction had 5 bases not matched to a gene; V was cut back by 6 bases and J by 0 bases. Germline assignment: CDR1 MNHEY and CDR2 SVGAGI. CDR3 length: 15 amino acids. The CDR3 is CASRLDRASGNTIYF. DNA for the CDR3: TGTGCCAGCAGGCTCGACAGGGCCTCTGGAAACACCATATATTTT.

Comments on this clone: The junction differs from germline at one of its ends, possibly a read error. V gene TRBV29-1 combines with J gene TRBJ1-2, with TRBD1 matching over 8 bases. The CDR3 is 13 residues long. Germline assignment: CDR1 SQVTM and CDR2 ANQGSEA. CDR3 DNA: TGCAGCGTCGAAGGACAGGGCGGCTATGGCTACACCTTC. It is translated as CSVEGQGGYGYTF.

This clone turned up a few times. Other nucleotide sequences from this sample produce the same CDR3. The chain recombines TRBV19 with TRBJ1-6; 7 bases map to TRBD1. This CDR3 region has 14 residues. J lost 7 bases, V lost 3 bases, and 3 bases had no gene match. Germline loops: CDR1 LNHDA, CDR2 SQIVND (reference sequence). The CDR3 region is CASSITGVNSPLHF. CDR3 nucleotides: TGTGCCAGTAGTATCACAGGGGTAAATTCACCCCTCCACTTT.